The clone carrying this T cell receptor beta chain came up once. This entry belongs to a study of cytomegalovirus exposure and HLA in healthy donors. 13 Jbeta primers and 60 Vbeta primers were used for the PCR. Assay used: immunoSEQ multiplex PCR; TCRdb lists only in-frame clones, some missing. The sample contains 110,000 or so clones, approximately 80% of which appear only once. The origin of this receptor is a man aged 45-60 years in good health and CMV-seropositive. Sequencing was performed on PBMCs.

The CDR3 region is CASSFRRTNEKLFF. In DNA form, the CDR3 reads TGTGCCAGTAGTTTCCGGAGGACTAATGAAAAACTGTTTTTT. The chain has TRBV19 and TRBJ1-4; D not certain. The germline V gene has CDR1 LNHDA and CDR2 SQIVND (reference sequence). Deletions cut 5 bases from V and 2 bases from J, with 9 bases between. The CDR3 has 14 residues.